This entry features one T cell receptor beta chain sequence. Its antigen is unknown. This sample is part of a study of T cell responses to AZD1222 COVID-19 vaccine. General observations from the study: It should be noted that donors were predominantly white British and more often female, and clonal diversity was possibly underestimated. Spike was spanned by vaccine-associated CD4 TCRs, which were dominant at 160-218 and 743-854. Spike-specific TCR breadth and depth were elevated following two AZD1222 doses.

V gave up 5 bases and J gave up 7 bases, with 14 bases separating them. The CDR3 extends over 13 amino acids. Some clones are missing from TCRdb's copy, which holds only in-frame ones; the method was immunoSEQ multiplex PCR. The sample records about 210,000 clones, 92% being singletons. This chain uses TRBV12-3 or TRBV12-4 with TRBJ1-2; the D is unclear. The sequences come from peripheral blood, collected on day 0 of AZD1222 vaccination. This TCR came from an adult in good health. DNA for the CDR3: TGTGCCAGCAGTACCAGTGTGGGTCTTGGCTACACCTTC. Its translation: CASSTSVGLGYTF.